This TCR beta chain originates from a study of cytomegalovirus exposure and HLA in healthy donors. The CDR3 has 16 amino acids. Germline trimming cut 4 bases from V and 6 bases from J; bases unmatched to any gene: 12. Germline loops: CDR1 SGDLS, CDR2 YYNGEE. PCR involved 60 Vbeta and 13 Jbeta primers. Profiling relied on immunoSEQ multiplex PCR, and the TCRdb table lists in-frame clones only, not all of them. The sample lists under 150,000 clones, about 72% occurring once. Study results and limitations: In an earlier analysis, in fewer than 700 donors, most V segments appeared productive either ~87% or ~30% of the time. The study designated some 180 TCR beta chains cytomegalovirus-associated. There was a cluster of highly shared sequence variants that was likely a sequencing artifact.

In the case of this clone: The antigen remains undetermined.

This TCR derives from a man in his forties or fifties in good health and CMV-seronegative. The chain joins TRBV9 to TRBJ2-1, with 8 bases identical to TRBD2. The sample was PBMCs. The CDR3, as DNA: TGTGCCAGCAGCTCCGCGGGCGGGAGGAGTCGCAATGAGCAGTTCTTC. Encoded protein: CASSSAGGRSRNEQFF.